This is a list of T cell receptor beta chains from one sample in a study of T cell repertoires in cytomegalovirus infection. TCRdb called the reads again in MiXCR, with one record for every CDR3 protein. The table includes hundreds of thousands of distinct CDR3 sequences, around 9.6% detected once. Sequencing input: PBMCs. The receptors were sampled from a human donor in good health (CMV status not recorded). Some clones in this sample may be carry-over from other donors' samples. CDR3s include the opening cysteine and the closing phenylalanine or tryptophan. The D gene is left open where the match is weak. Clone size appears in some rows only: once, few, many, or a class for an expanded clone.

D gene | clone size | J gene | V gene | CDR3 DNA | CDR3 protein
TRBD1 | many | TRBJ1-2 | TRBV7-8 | TGTGCCAGCAGCTTAGCGCAGGGGGCGCGGAGCTATGGCTACACCTTC | CASSLAQGARSYGYTF
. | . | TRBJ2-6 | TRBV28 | TGTGCCAGCAGTTTCTGGGACCAGGGGTGGCCTGGGGCCAACGTCCTGACTTTC | CASSFWDQGWPGANVLTF
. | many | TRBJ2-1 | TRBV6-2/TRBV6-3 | TGTGCCAGCAGTAAAAGGAGGGGGGGCCAGTTTAGCGATGAGCAGTTCTTC | CASSKRRGGQFSDEQFF
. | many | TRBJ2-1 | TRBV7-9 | TGTGCCAGCAGCTTAGGTTTCGGCACCAACAATGAGCAGTTCTTC | CASSLGFGTNNEQFF
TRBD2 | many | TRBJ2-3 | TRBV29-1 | TGCAGCGTGGAAGCGGGGGCCCGCACAGATACGCAGTATTTT | CSVEAGARTDTQYF
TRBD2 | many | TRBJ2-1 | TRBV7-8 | TGTGCCAGCAGCGCTATACTAGCGGGGAGATACAATGAGCAGTTCTTC | CASSAILAGRYNEQFF
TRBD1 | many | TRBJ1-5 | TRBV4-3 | TGCGCCAGCAGCCAAGGTCGGGCAGGGGGGCATCAGCCCCAGCATTTT | CASSQGRAGGHQPQHF
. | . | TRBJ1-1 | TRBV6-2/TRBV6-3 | TGTGCCAGCGGAACCGGGGGGCGGGCCACTGAAGCTTTCTTT | CASGTGGRATEAFF
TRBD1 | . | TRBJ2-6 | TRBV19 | TGTGCCAGTACCACAGGGGAACTCTCTGGGGCCAACGTCCTGACTTTC | CASTTGELSGANVLTF
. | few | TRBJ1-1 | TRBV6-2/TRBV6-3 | TGTGCCAGCACTTCGGTGGACACTGAAGCTTTCTTT | CASTSVDTEAFF
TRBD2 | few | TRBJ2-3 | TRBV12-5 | TGTGCTAGTGGTGCCGGACTAGCGGACACAGATACGCAGTATTTT | CASGAGLADTDTQYF
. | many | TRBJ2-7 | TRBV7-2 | TGTGCCAGCAGCTTAGGACTCTCATCCCTGATCGGCACCTACGAGCAGTACTTC | CASSLGLSSLIGTYEQYF
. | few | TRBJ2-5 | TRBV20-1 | TGCAGTGCGCAGGGCCAACATCGGGAGACCCAGTACTTC | CSAQGQHRETQYF
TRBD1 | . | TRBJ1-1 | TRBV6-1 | TGTGCCAACAGTGAAGCAGGGGGCTCTGAAGCTTTCTTT | CANSEAGGSEAFF
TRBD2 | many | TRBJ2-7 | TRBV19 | TGTGCCAGTATGCGCGGGACTACTTCCTACGAGCAGTACTTC | CASMRGTTSYEQYF
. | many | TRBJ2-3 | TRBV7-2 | TGTGCCAGCAGCTCCTCAGGGTTTCTCACAGATACGCAGTATTTT | CASSSSGFLTDTQYF
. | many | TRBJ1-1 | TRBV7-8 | TGTGCCAGCAGCTTAGTCGGGGTGGGGATGATGACTGAAGCTTTCTTT | CASSLVGVGMMTEAFF
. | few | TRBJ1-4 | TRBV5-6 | TGTGCCAGCAGCTTGGGGACCTTTGCAACTAATGAAAAACTGTTTTTT | CASSLGTFATNEKLFF
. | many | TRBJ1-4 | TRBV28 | TGTGCCAGCAGCGCAACCGCAACTAATGAAAAACTGTTTTTT | CASSATATNEKLFF
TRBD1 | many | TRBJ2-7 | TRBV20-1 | TGCAGTCCCTACGTGGGACAGGGGGCCTACGAGCAGTACTTC | CSPYVGQGAYEQYF
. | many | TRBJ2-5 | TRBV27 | TGTGCCAGCAGGCGGACAGTGGAAGAGACCCAGTACTTC | CASRRTVEETQYF
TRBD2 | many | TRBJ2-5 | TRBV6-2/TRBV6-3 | TGTGCCAGCAGTTACCCCGGACTAGCGGCTGAGACCCAGTACTTC | CASSYPGLAAETQYF
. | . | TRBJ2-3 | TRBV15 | TGTGCCACCAGCAGAGATCTGGGCCGGACAGATACGCAGTATTTT | CATSRDLGRTDTQYF
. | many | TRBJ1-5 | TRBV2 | TGTGCCAGCAGGTTCTATAGCAATCAGCCCCAGCATTTT | CASRFYSNQPQHF
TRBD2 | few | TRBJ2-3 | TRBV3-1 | TGTGCCAGCAGCCGAATCCCGGGACTAGCGTCACGCACAGATACGCAGTATTTT | CASSRIPGLASRTDTQYF
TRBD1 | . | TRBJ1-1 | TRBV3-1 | TGTGCCAGCAGCCAAGGAGGACAGGGGAATGAAGCTTTCTTT | CASSQGGQGNEAFF
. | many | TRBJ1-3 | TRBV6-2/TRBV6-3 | TGTGCCAGCAGTTACGGCTTCTCTGGAAACACCATATATTTT | CASSYGFSGNTIYF
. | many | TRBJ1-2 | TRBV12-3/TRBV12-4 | TGTGCCAGCAGTTCAGGGTTCAAAAACTATGGCTACACCTTC | CASSSGFKNYGYTF
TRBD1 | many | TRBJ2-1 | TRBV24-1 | TGTGCCACCAGTACTGGGCAGGGGGCGACCCTCCACAATGAGCAGTTCTTC | CATSTGQGATLHNEQFF
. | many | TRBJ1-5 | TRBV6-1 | TGTGCCAGCAGTGAACCAAGCGGGACGCGTCGCTATAGCAATCAGCCCCAGCATTTT | CASSEPSGTRRYSNQPQHF
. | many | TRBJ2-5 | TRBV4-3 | TGCGCCAGCAGCTTGTTTGACAGTCAAGAGACCCAGTACTTC | CASSLFDSQETQYF